The next 29 T cell receptor beta chains were all read from a single sample in a study of Graves' ophthalmopathy and Graves' hyperthyroidism. Amplification from RNA transcripts yielded the TCR beta CDR3 regions. HTBI primers served in a first-round RT-PCR, which a second-round multiplex PCR followed. TCRdb re-called the multiplex PCR reads through MiXCR, storing one row per CDR3 protein. The table has about 400,000 distinct CDR3 sequences, 21% seen once; the top ten hold around 3.1%. Sequenced material: peripheral blood. The origin of the receptors is a woman in her late teens or twenties with stable Graves' hyperthyroidism.

V is TRBV12-3 or TRBV12-4 and J is TRBJ1-2; 7 nucleotides agree with TRBD1. Trimming removed 5 bases from V and 4 bases from J; junction bases left unmatched: 10. CDR3 size: 15 residues. The CDR3 DNA follows: TGTGCCAGCAGTGCGTCACAGGGGATAATCTATGGCTACACCTTC. It is translated as CASSASQGIIYGYTF.

This clonotype showed up many times. The chain joins TRBV5-1 to TRBJ1-1; tentative D call: TRBD1 (5 bases). CDR3 length: 15 residues. V lost 0 bases, J lost 5 bases, and 14 bases lay in between. Looked up from germline, CDR1 is SGHRS and CDR2 is YFSETQ. Here the CDR3 reads CASSLVRLRGTEAFF. CDR3 bases: TGCGCCAGCAGCTTGGTCAGGCTCCGGGGGACTGAAGCTTTCTTT.

This clonotype was counted between two and nine times. A much larger clonotype is one base distant, so this may be a read error. Since the CDR3 does not end with the conserved phenylalanine or tryptophan, this likely comes from a read error. The chain recombines TRBV2 with TRBJ1-1; D remains ambiguous. Germline V gene sequence: CDR1 SNHLY, CDR2 FYNNEI. The ends were cut back, 3 bases at V and 11 bases at J, with 19 bases in the middle. CDR3 length: 14 residues. CDR3 amino acids: CASSEGNPSVRAFV. CDR3 DNA sequence: TGTGCCAGCAGTGAGGGAAACCCATCAGTTCGTGCTTTCGTT.

At least ten counts were recorded for this clonotype. This chain uses TRBV19 with TRBJ2-7; D uncertain. The CDR3 totals 15 residues. Trimming removed 8 bases at V and 2 bases at J, with 19 bases between. Germline CDR1 and CDR2: LNHDA and SQIVND (reference sequence). CDR3 amino acids: CASALAPGETYEQYF. CDR3 nucleotide sequence: TGTGCCAGTGCCCTGGCCCCCGGAGAGACCTACGAGCAGTACTTC.

As for this clonotype: This may be a read error, as it is one base from a much larger clone. As the CDR3 is not closed by the conserved phenylalanine or tryptophan, this likely results from a read error. The gene calls are TRBV28 and TRBJ1-5; the match to TRBD1 covers 8 bases. The CDR3 contains 15 residues. CDR1 MDHEN and CDR2 SYDVKM come from the germline V gene. J was trimmed by 2 bases and V by 11 bases; bases with no gene match: 11. The CDR3 region has the DNA TGTGCCGTCGATGTGCCGGGACAGGGCAATCAGCCCCAGCATCTT. Its translation: CAVDVPGQGNQPQHL.

The V call is TRBV19, the J call TRBJ2-2, with 9 bases matching TRBD1. The length of the CDR3 is 16 residues. Germline CDR1 LNHDA, CDR2 SQIVND (reference sequence). Unmatched junction bases numbered 9, after V lost 5 bases and J lost 5 bases. The CDR3 spells CASSAVNRGLTGELFF. Here the CDR3 DNA reads TGTGCCAGTAGTGCCGTCAACAGGGGGCTGACCGGGGAGCTGTTTTTT.

The CDR3 loop is CASSPEGLDEQYF. In DNA form, the CDR3 reads TGCGCCAGCAGCCCCGAGGGACTCGACGAGCAGTACTTC. V gene TRBV5-1 combines with J gene TRBJ2-7; D perhaps matches TRBD2 (6 bases). The CDR3 has 13 residues. Germline lookup yields CDR1 SGHRS and CDR2 YFSETQ. Between the trimmed V and J ends, which lost 4 bases and 5 bases, there was a span of 13 bases.

The J gene is TRBJ1-1, the V gene TRBV19; tentative D call: TRBD1 (6 bases). Germline CDR1 LNHDA, CDR2 SQIVND (reference sequence). Trimming took 3 bases from V and 4 from J, leaving 12 bases between them. The CDR3 sequence is 14 residues long. The CDR3 DNA reads as TGTGCCAGTAGTATCAGGGGCTTGGGCACTGAAGCTTTCTTT. Protein sequence: CASSIRGLGTEAFF. Supplemented by reference TRBV19 and TRBJ1-1, the full variable domain reads DGGITQSPKYLFRKEGQNVTLSCEQNLNHDAMYWYRQDPGQGLRLIYYSQIVNDFQKGDIAEGYSVSREKKESFPLTVTSAQKNPTAFYLCASSIRGLGTEAFFGQGTRLTVV.

Remarks on this clonotype: This sequence may be a read error, since a much larger clone differs from it by one base. The V gene is TRBV30, the J gene TRBJ2-7; D call uncertain. The germline gives CDR1 GTSNPN, CDR2 SVGIG (reference sequence). This CDR3 has 12 residues. The CDR3 reads CAWSVLGSEQCF. In nucleotides, the CDR3 is TGTGCCTGGAGTGTTTTGGGGTCCGAGCAGTGCTTC.

The table lists this clonotype with many counts. The junction departs from the called germline gene at one end, perhaps through a read error. This chain uses TRBV6-1 with TRBJ1-2; D is perhaps TRBD1 (6 bases). From germline, CDR1 is MNHNS and CDR2 SASEGT. The CDR3 totals 11 residues. CDR3 DNA sequence: TGTGCCAGCAGTGGGGACATCCGCACTGGCTTC. Its protein product is CASSGDIRTGF.

This clonotype was seen ten or more times. This rearrangement joins TRBV2 to TRBJ2-7; no clear D gene. Looked up from germline, CDR1 is SNHLY and CDR2 is FYNNEI. The CDR3 extends over 13 amino acids. Trimming left V 4 bases short and J 4 bases short, with 11 bases between. CDR3: CASSVTREYEQYF. CDR3 in DNA: TGTGCCAGCAGTGTAACGAGAGAGTACGAGCAGTACTTC. Looking up the rest from reference TRBV2 and TRBJ2-7 gives the full variable domain: EPEVTQTPSHQVTQMGQEVILRCVPISNHLYFYWYRQILGQKVEFLVSFYNNEISEKSEIFDDQFSVERPDGSNFTLKIRSTKLEDSAMYFCASSVTREYEQYFGPGTRLTVT.

At least ten counts were recorded for this clonotype. The chain carries TRBV6-1 and TRBJ1-2; the D gene is possibly TRBD1 (6 bases). V was shortened by 0 bases and J by 2 bases, with 10 bases between the two germline ends. This CDR3 region has 15 residues. CDR1 and CDR2 from the germline V gene are MNHNS and SASEGT. As DNA, the CDR3 is TGTGCCAGCAGTGAAGCACCGGGACACAACTATGGCTACACCTTC. Encoded protein: CASSEAPGHNYGYTF.

This clonotype was seen at least ten times. The chain carries TRBV28 and TRBJ1-2; D is undetermined. This CDR3 contains 14 residues. V shed 10 bases and J shed 4 bases, with 19 bases lying between them. From germline, CDR1 is MDHEN and CDR2 SYDVKM. CDR3 sequence: CATVGADGSYGYTF. Written as DNA, the CDR3 is TGTGCCACCGTGGGCGCGGACGGATCCTATGGCTACACCTTC.

This clonotype was recorded once. This sequence joins TRBV6-1 and TRBJ2-7; TRBD2 matches at 9 bases. The CDR3 is made up of 16 amino acids. Germline-derived CDR1 and CDR2 are MNHNS and SASEGT. The J segment lost 5 bases and the V segment lost 6 bases, leaving 14 bases of the junction unmatched. CDR3 nucleotides: TGTGCCAGCAGAGGATCTGCGGGACTAGCCCCTGACGAGCAGTACTTC. Its protein product is CASRGSAGLAPDEQYF.

The chain links TRBV6-1 to TRBJ1-1; D call uncertain. Trimming removed 7 bases from V and 2 bases from J, with 5 bases in between. The germline V gene has CDR1 MNHNS and CDR2 SASEGT. The CDR3 loop spans 11 amino acids. CDR3 region: CASNLNTEAFF. The CDR3 DNA is TGTGCCAGCAACCTTAACACTGAAGCTTTCTTT.

The chain is built from TRBV12-5 and TRBJ2-7; tentatively, D is TRBD1 (6 bases). This CDR3 comprises 13 residues. V dropped 7 bases and J dropped 5 bases, with 15 bases sitting between them. Germline lookup yields CDR1 LGHNT and CDR2 FRNRAP. CDR3 sequence: CASAWSGVDEQYF. The CDR3 nucleotides are TGTGCTAGTGCTTGGTCAGGGGTTGACGAGCAGTACTTC.

Many counts were recorded for this clonotype. The chain combines TRBV5-1 with TRBJ2-5; TRBD2 is a possible D gene (6 bases). Germline CDR1 SGHRS, CDR2 YFSETQ. V was cut by 5 bases and J by 0 bases, with 8 bases left in between. CDR3 length equals 13 residues. CDR3 sequence: CASSRDYQETQYF. The CDR3 nucleotides read TGCGCCAGCAGTCGGGACTACCAAGAGACCCAGTACTTC.

This clonotype was counted at least ten times. The rearrangement uses TRBV5-6 and TRBJ1-2; possible D gene TRBD1, 6 bases. CDR1 and CDR2 (germline): SGHDT, YYEEEE. Between the trimmed V and J ends, which lost 4 bases and 0 bases, there was a span of 13 bases. This CDR3 is built from 15 residues. The CDR3 DNA is TGTGCCAGCAGCGGGGGACATCGTCCTAACTATGGCTACACCTTC. Translated, it gives CASSGGHRPNYGYTF.

The chain uses TRBV24-1 and TRBJ2-5; no clear D. V gave up 5 bases and J gave up 1 base, with 4 bases separating them. In germline, CDR1 is KGHDR, CDR2 SFDVKD. The CDR3 totals 12 residues. The CDR3 reads CATSGGQETQYF. For the CDR3, the DNA is TGTGCCACCAGTGGAGGCCAAGAGACCCAGTACTTC.

This clonotype was detected many times. The chain has TRBV24-1 and TRBJ2-2; 8 positions agree with TRBD2. Losses at the gene ends were 4 bases for V and 1 base for J; bases not matched to a gene: 4. This CDR3 spans 16 amino acids. Per the germline V gene, CDR1 is KGHDR and CDR2 is SFDVKD. CDR3 DNA: TGTGCCACCAGTGACCGGGGACTAGGGAACACCGGGGAGCTGTTTTTT. As protein: CATSDRGLGNTGELFF.

This clonotype was picked up many times. The rearrangement joins TRBV29-1 to TRBJ2-5; D is undetermined. The CDR3 has 11 residues. V was cut by 6 bases and J by 4 bases, with 9 bases left in between. Germline V gene lookup returns CDR1 SQVTM and CDR2 ANQGSEA. In nucleotides, the CDR3 is TGCAGCGTCATATACCGAGAGACCCAGTACTTC. Protein product: CSVIYRETQYF. The full variable domain, its missing parts supplied by reference TRBV29-1 and TRBJ2-5, is SAVISQKPSRDICQRGTSLTIQCQVDSQVTMMFWYRQQPGQSLTLIATANQGSEATYESGFVIDKFPISRPNLTFSTLTVSNMSPEDSSIYLCSVIYRETQYFGPGTRLLVL.

This clonotype was recorded at least ten times. The gene calls are TRBV29-1 and TRBJ2-2, with TRBD1 identical over 9 bases. Trimming took 4 bases from V and 9 from J; bases not matched to a gene: 9. The CDR3 is 14 amino acids. Germline CDR1 reads SQVTM; CDR2 reads ANQGSEA. CDR3 in DNA: TGCAGCGTTGGGGGGACAGGGCGTATCAGGGAGCTGTTTTTT. This translates into CSVGGTGRIRELFF.

This clonotype was seen many times. This chain's CDR3 is CASSLTPRAGELFF. The CDR3 DNA is TGTGCCAGCAGCTTAACCCCGAGAGCCGGGGAGCTGTTTTTT. The genes are TRBV7-6 and TRBJ2-2; D is unresolved. CDR1 and CDR2 from the germline V gene are SGHVS and FNYEAQ. The CDR3 is 14 residues long. V was trimmed by 2 bases and J by 6 bases, leaving 10 bases between them.

This clonotype appeared many times. For the CDR3, the DNA is TGTGCCAGCAGCGTCCTGGAGGAGACCCAGTACTTC. It is translated as CASSVLEETQYF. The V gene is TRBV7-9, the J gene TRBJ2-5; no clear D gene. Trimming stripped 5 bases from V and 5 bases from J, with 9 bases between. The CDR3 contains 12 residues. Germline values: CDR1 SEHNR, CDR2 FQNEAQ (reference sequence).

Many counts were recorded for this clonotype. The chain couples TRBV9 to TRBJ1-1, with D perhaps matching TRBD1 (5 bases). CDR1 SGDLS and CDR2 YYNGEE come from the germline V gene. Trimming cost V 3 bases and J 3 bases, with 12 bases left between them. The CDR3 contains 14 residues. This CDR3 reads CASSGRTGHTEAFF. The CDR3 DNA reads TGTGCCAGCAGCGGTCGGACGGGACACACTGAAGCTTTCTTT. Based on the CDR3 plus reference TRBV9 and TRBJ1-1, the full variable domain is DSGVTQTPKHLITATGQRVTLRCSPRSGDLSVYWYQQSLDQGLQFLIQYYNGEERAKGNILERFSAQQFPDLHSELNLSSLELGDSALYFCASSGRTGHTEAFFGQGTRLTVV.

The rearrangement links TRBV28 to TRBJ1-6; possible D gene TRBD1, 5 bases. Trimming took off 8 bases at V and 7 bases at J, with 15 bases between the two ends. Germline-derived CDR1 and CDR2 are MDHEN and SYDVKM. The CDR3 is 14 amino acids. CDR3 nucleotides: TGTGCCAGCCGTCTCGATGGGGCCAATTCACCCCTCCACTTT. Translation gives CASRLDGANSPLHF. Filled out from reference TRBV28 and TRBJ1-6, the complete variable domain reads DVKVTQSSRYLVKRTGEKVFLECVQDMDHENMFWYRQDPGLGLRLIYFSYDVKMKEKGDIPEGYSVSREKKERFSLILESASTNQTSMYLCASRLDGANSPLHFGNGTRLTVT.

The rearrangement links TRBV7-3 to TRBJ1-1, with D possibly being TRBD1 (5 bases). The CDR3 has 16 amino acids. Germline CDR1 reads SGHTA; CDR2 reads FQGTGA. V lost 1 base, J lost 0 bases, and 12 bases lay in between. The CDR3 region is CASSLNSGHLNTEAFF. The CDR3 region has the DNA TGTGCCAGCAGCTTAAACTCTGGACACTTGAACACTGAAGCTTTCTTT.

This clonotype was recorded many times. The germline gene is not matched at one end of the junction; a read error may be the cause. V gene TRBV5-1 combines with J gene TRBJ2-5; D not certain. This CDR3 is 13 amino acids long. Germline CDR1 is SGHRS and CDR2 is YFSETQ. CDR3 DNA: TGCGCCAGCAGCTTCGACGGCCAAGGGACCCAGTACTTC. It is translated as CASSFDGQGTQYF.

This clonotype was seen ten or more times. The chain couples TRBV6-9 to TRBJ2-7; 13 positions match TRBD2. The germline gives CDR1 MNHGY, CDR2 SVAAGI. The CDR3 totals 17 residues. Trimming cost V 6 bases and J 4 bases; bases outside gene matches: 12. DNA of the CDR3: TGTGCCAGCAGCTATGCGACTAGCGGGAGGCTATTATACGAGCAGTACTTC. Its protein is CASSYATSGRLLYEQYF.